The T cell receptor beta chain described here comes from a study of T cell responses to AZD1222 COVID-19 vaccine (dated by TCRdb to about 2021). Turning to the overall study: AZD1222 recipients given second doses at about 4 weeks or at about 12 weeks were pooled, since spike-specific TCR depth and breadth were not found to differ between the two schedules. A total of about 250 trial participants underwent TCR sequencing, of whom 200 to 220 had received two doses of AZD1222 and around 26 had received two doses of the MenACWY control vaccine. Trial participants were enrolled by age into subgroups of 18-55, 56-69 and 70-plus years, and around 140, 26 and 57 TCR-sequenced participants, respectively, were included in these subgroups. The full study reports these points: Participants were mostly white British and included more females than males, and it was suggested by the authors that clonal diversity may have been underestimated. Only six AZD1222 recipients were SARS-CoV-2 seropositive at baseline, limiting conclusions about previously exposed vaccinees. The 56-69-year group was small, and its depth increase did not reach significance, likely because of low power. Because no day 14 peak-response samples were available, repertoires were characterized only after the peak T cell response. Nearly half of unique spike-specific TCRs reportedly recognized epitopes outside regions mutated in the B.1.351 and B.1.1.7 variants. After two AZD1222 doses, both the breadth and the depth of spike-specific TCRs were significantly higher than at day 0 and than in MenACWY recipients. CD4 TCRs associated with the vaccine covered the entire spike protein, and the dominant responses were in regions 160-218 and 743-854.

The CDR3 regions of human TCRbeta chains were analyzed by immunosequencing. Per the authors' processing: TCRs in the repertoires were compared against a reference library of SARS-CoV-2-specific TCRs that had been generated with the MIRA antigen-specificity platform. Breadth was defined as the fraction of unique TCRs that were SARS-CoV-2-associated. Depth was defined as the fraction of total T cells that were SARS-CoV-2-associated. Each spike-specific TCR was assigned to its reactive spike region and to a CD4 or CD8 class using the MIRA data. Log10-transformed breadth and depth values were compared by one-way ANOVA with Sidak's multiple comparisons tests. Held by TCRdb, this immuneACCESS table contains in-frame sequences only and omits some clones. Under half of the omission traces to an unresolved V gene where checked; the cause of the rest is unknown. Clone size and V and J calls were adopted from that table, with D and trimming inferred from the DNA. For this sample the table gives 65,000 to 85,000 clones, of which around nine tenths were detected only once. The ten most abundant clones make up about 5.2% of the sample.

V gives up 3 bases and J gives up 2 bases, and the segment between their germline ends measures 13 bases. The germline V gene specifies KGHSH as CDR1 and LQKENI as CDR2. The CDR3 runs 15 residues from the cysteine to the phenylalanine. Just the 45-base CDR3 DNA is kept, in frame starting at base 1. The label giving this sample's time point can be read as: baseline before first vaccination. The vaccinee samples were drawn from two UK trials, COV001 and COV002, one of which was a single-blind randomized controlled phase 2/3 trial testing AZD1222 (ChAdOx1 nCoV-19) in healthy adults. For TCRbeta chain sequencing, PBMC samples were collected from trial participants at day 0 and at day 28 after the second dose. Concerning this clone: Its antigen is currently not known. No clone much larger than this one lies a single base away; base qualities are absent.

This TCR was recovered from an adult in good health. The specimen was peripheral blood, collected on day 0 of AZD1222 vaccination. The rearrangement joined TRBV18 to TRBJ2-5; the D gene identity is not certain. The CDR3 here reads CASSPGTEKQETQYF. The DNA sequence is as follows: TGTGCCAGCTCACCCGGAACAGAGAAACAAGAGACCCAGTACTTC.